This is a list of T cell receptor beta chains from one sample in a study of tumor-infiltrating lymphocytes in primary liver carcinoma. Each CDR3 protein gets one entry after TCRdb re-called the multiplex PCR reads with MiXCR. The sample has approximately 80,000 distinct CDR3 sequences, around 66% seen once. Sequenced sample: tumor-adjacent normal liver tissue. These receptors were collected from a man between 35 and 55 years old with primary liver carcinoma and hepatitis B virus infection. The CDR3 runs from the conserved cysteine through the conserved F or W. Fields, in order: V gene, D gene, J gene, clone size, CDR3 protein, CDR3 DNA. A D gene is named only where the DNA matches it firmly. For some rows the clone size is stated as once, few or many, or as a class when expanded; others skip it.

TRBV6-6	TRBD1	TRBJ2-6	many	CASSGTGTLNVLTF	TGTGCCAGCAGCGGGACAGGGACCCTCAACGTCCTGACTTTC
TRBV29-1	TRBD2	TRBJ2-1	NA	CRIGLAGGFYNEQFF	TGCCGCATTGGACTAGCGGGAGGGTTCTACAATGAGCAGTTCTTC
TRBV29-1	NA	TRBJ1-3	NA	CSVERVGNGNTIYF	TGCAGCGTTGAAAGAGTGGGGAATGGAAACACCATATATTTT
TRBV11-2	NA	TRBJ1-4	NA	CTSSLGPDSSEKLFF	TGTACCAGCAGCTTGGGCCCGGACTCAAGTGAAAAACTGTTTTTT
TRBV5-6	NA	TRBJ1-5	many	CASSYTSGTVSNQPQHF	TGTGCCAGCAGCTACACTTCGGGGACGGTTAGCAATCAGCCCCAGCATTTT
TRBV29-1	TRBD2	TRBJ2-1	once	CSIDEWSGIYNERFF	TGCAGCATTGATGAGTGGAGCGGGATCTACAATGAGCGGTTCTTC
TRBV10-3	NA	TRBJ2-1	NA	CSSSSPGNNEQFF	TGTTCCAGCAGCAGCCCAGGGAACAATGAGCAGTTCTTC
TRBV7-8	NA	TRBJ2-2	NA	CASGMAISNIGELFF	TGTGCCAGCGGGATGGCGATATCGAACATCGGGGAGCTGTTTTTT
TRBV21-1	NA	TRBJ2-1	many	CASRLAGLALSPICNEQFF	TGTGCCAGCAGACTCGCGGGACTAGCGCTATCCCCAATCTGCAATGAGCAGTTCTTC
TRBV29-1	TRBD2	TRBJ2-1	NA	CSTGLAGATEQFF	TGCAGCACAGGACTAGCGGGAGCGACTGAGCAGTTCTTC
TRBV24-1	NA	TRBJ1-1	NA	CATSDMTEVFF	TGTGCCACCAGCGATATGACTGAAGTTTTCTTT
TRBV4-1	NA	TRBJ2-7	once	CASSQVSSGAYEQYF	TGCGCCAGCAGCCAAGTCTCAAGCGGCGCCTACGAGCAGTACTTC
TRBV29-1	TRBD1	TRBJ2-7	many	CSVTGTALYEQYF	TGCAGCGTTACCGGGACAGCCCTCTACGAGCAGTACTTC
TRBV6-8	NA	TRBJ2-5	NA	CASRVVAVETQYF	TGTGCCAGCAGGGTAGTAGCGGTAGAGACCCAGTACTTC
TRBV2	NA	TRBJ2-7	few	CASSEGAYYEQYF	TGTGCCAGCAGTGAAGGGGCTTACTACGAGCAGTACTTC
TRBV7-3	TRBD2	TRBJ2-1	NA	CASKLLADAHNEQFF	TGTGCCAGCAAACTACTAGCGGACGCACACAATGAGCAGTTCTTC
TRBV4-3	TRBD2	TRBJ2-1	many	CASSQGLGLAGGPTGSYNEQFF	TGCGCCAGCAGCCAAGGGTTAGGACTAGCGGGAGGGCCCACTGGCTCCTACAATGAGCAGTTCTTC
TRBV11-1	NA	TRBJ2-2	NA	CASSFRGDTGELFF	TGTGCCAGCAGCTTTAGAGGGGACACCGGGGAGCTGTTTTTT
TRBV12-3/TRBV12-4	NA	TRBJ2-7	NA	CTSSLDFTYEQYF	TGTACCAGCAGTCTTGACTTTACCTACGAGCAGTACTTC
TRBV4-1	NA	TRBJ2-3	NA	CASSQEPSGTDTQYF	TGCGCCAGCAGCCAAGAGCCTAGCGGCACAGATACGCAGTATTTT
TRBV4-1	NA	TRBJ2-5	NA	CASSHDSRNYPQETQYF	TGCGCCAGCAGCCATGATAGCCGAAATTACCCTCAAGAGACCCAGTATTTC
TRBV4-3	TRBD2	TRBJ2-7	NA	CVSSQGRASGYEQYF	TGCGTCAGCAGCCAAGGTCGGGCTAGCGGCTACGAGCAGTACTTC
TRBV10-3	NA	TRBJ2-1	NA	CAISENAGYNEQFF	TGTGCCATCAGTGAGAATGCGGGCTACAATGAGCAGTTCTTC
TRBV24-1	NA	TRBJ2-5	many	CATSDPGETQYF	TGTGCCACCAGTGACCCGGGGGAGACCCAGTACTTC
TRBV6-5	NA	TRBJ2-7	NA	CASSYSLRGNERYF	TGTGCCAGTAGTTACTCGCTCAGGGGAAACGAGCGGTATTTC
TRBV24-1	NA	TRBJ2-2	many	CATEGEVGELFF	TGTGCCACCGAAGGGGAAGTCGGGGAGCTGTTTTTT
TRBV6-1	NA	TRBJ1-5	many	CASSVGGNQPQHF	TGTGCCAGCAGTGTTGGGGGTAATCAGCCCCAGCATTTT
TRBV6-1	NA	TRBJ2-5	NA	CASNVTVSKETQYF	TGTGCCAGCAATGTGACAGTCAGTAAAGAGACCCAGTACTTC